This TCR beta chain was sequenced during a study of radiation and T cells in renal cell carcinoma. There are 12 residues in the CDR3. V lost 6 bases, J lost 8 bases, and 10 bases lay in between. CDR1 is SGHTA, CDR2 FQGNSA, per germline. Time point defined: blood 4 weeks post-SBRT, at nephrectomy. Treatment here: 15 Gy SBRT to primary tumor, nephrectomy 4 weeks later. Nephrectomy followed 15 Gy stereotactic body radiation by 4 weeks. TCRdb keeps only in-frame clones here, not all; method: immunoSEQ multiplex PCR. Here the sample spans about 150,000 clones, around 88% being singletons. The chain recombines TRBV7-2 with TRBJ2-2; D uncertain. The sample in question was blood, obtained from a patient whose treatment included radiotherapy and nephrectomy. The sequence was obtained from a woman in her 50s with renal cell carcinoma. This chain's CDR3 is CASSTAGGELFF. CDR3 coding DNA: TGTGCCAGCAGTACGGCCGGTGGGGAGCTGTTTTTT.